The 8 T cell receptor beta chains below were found in one sample sequenced in a study of Ad26.COV2.S vaccination and SARS-CoV-2 variants. Treatment in this sample: some 20 received Ad26.COV2.S at low or high dose, single or two shots; 5 received placebo; per-sample allocation not given. The samples date from day 63 after the first vaccine or placebo injection. The method was immunoSEQ multiplex PCR; TCRdb's version includes in-frame clones alone and lacks a portion of them. The sample includes about 350,000 clones, about 87% of them seen just once. The source was peripheral blood, collected in a trial of Ad26.COV2.S vaccine versus placebo. The source is a person aged 18-60 years who received the Ad26.COV2.S COVID-19 vaccine or a placebo.

The J gene is TRBJ1-4, the V gene TRBV11-2, with 8 bases fitting TRBD1. The V segment lost 4 bases and the J segment 0 bases; nucleotides outside the gene matches: 1. The CDR3 runs 15 residues. The germline gives CDR1 SGHAT, CDR2 FQNNGV. CDR3 region: CASSSRGPTNEKLFF. The CDR3 DNA is TGTGCCAGCAGCTCCAGGGGGCCAACTAATGAAAAACTGTTTTTT.

This chain connects TRBV9 to TRBJ1-1; D gene unclear. Trimming took off 0 bases at V and 1 base at J, with 10 bases between the two ends. CDR3 length: 15 residues. Germline CDR1 is SGDLS and CDR2 is YYNGEE. This CDR3 reads CASSVGAAQNTEAFF. CDR3 DNA sequence: TGTGCCAGCAGCGTAGGCGCGGCCCAGAACACTGAAGCTTTCTTT.

This clone was seen a single time. The CDR3 bases are TGTGCCAGCAGTGAAGCGGGGTCACGGGAGCAGTTCTTC. Protein product: CASSEAGSREQFF. This chain connects TRBV6-1 to TRBJ2-1; D call uncertain. CDR3 length: 13 amino acids. Germline V gene sequence: CDR1 MNHNS, CDR2 SASEGT. Trimming cost V 0 bases and J 10 bases, with 10 bases left between them.

This chain joins TRBV10-1 and TRBJ2-7, with TRBD1 matching over 7 bases. The trim removed 7 bases at V and 4 bases at J, leaving 10 bases unmatched. CDR3 size: 14 residues. Germline V lookup: CDR1 WNHNN, CDR2 SYGVQD (reference sequence). The CDR3 DNA reads as TGCGCCAGCACCCCCCGACAGGGACGTTACGAGCAGTACTTC. This translates into CASTPRQGRYEQYF.

V and J are TRBV5-4 and TRBJ2-1, with D perhaps TRBD1 (5 bases). V was trimmed by 1 base and J by 4 bases, leaving 18 bases between them. CDR3 size: 17 residues. CDR1 SGHNT and CDR2 YYREEE come from the germline V gene (reference sequence). The CDR3 DNA reads as TGTGCCAGCAGCTTGTTAACTGGACAATCAAATTACAATGAGCAGTTCTTC. This codes for CASSLLTGQSNYNEQFF.

The chain combines TRBV5-4 with TRBJ2-7; 8 nucleotides line up with TRBD1. The CDR3 loop spans 15 amino acids. Trimming took 3 bases from V and 3 from J; bases not matched to a gene: 8. Germline values: CDR1 SGHNT, CDR2 YYREEE (reference sequence). The CDR3 region has the DNA TGTGCCAGCAGCTACCGGACAGGGCAACTCTACGAGCAGTACTTC. Protein product: CASSYRTGQLYEQYF.

The chain has TRBV7-2 and TRBJ1-5; 8 positions agree with TRBD1. CDR1 and CDR2 from the germline V gene are SGHTA and FQGNSA. The CDR3 length is 16 residues. V lost 5 bases and J lost 0; bases outside the gene matches: 6. The CDR3 nucleotides are TGTGCCAGCAGCCCCGAGGACAGGGATAGCAATCAGCCCCAGCATTTT. Translation gives CASSPEDRDSNQPQHF.

The chain links TRBV7-2 to TRBJ1-1; TRBD1 might be the D (5 bases). The ends were cut back, 2 bases at V and 1 base at J, with 8 bases in the middle. In germline, CDR1 is SGHTA, CDR2 FQGNSA. This CDR3 has 14 residues. CDR3 protein: CASSLSGANTEAFF. CDR3 nucleotides: TGTGCCAGCAGCTTATCCGGGGCGAACACTGAAGCTTTCTTT. The full variable domain, in which reference TRBV7-2 and TRBJ1-1 provide the parts outside the CDR3, is GAGVSQSPSNKVTEKGKDVELRCDPISGHTALYWYRQSLGQGLEFLIYFQGNSAPDKSGLPSDRFSAERTGGSVSTLTIQRTQQEDSAVYLCASSLSGANTEAFFGQGTRLTVV.